A single sample is the source of the 22 T cell receptor beta chains below, sequenced in a study of blood T cell repertoires in COVID-19. TCRdb keeps only in-frame clones here, not all; method: immunoSEQ multiplex PCR. The table has over 12,000 clones, around 92% seen once. Specimen: peripheral blood. The receptors come from a human donor with active COVID-19. The donor label of this sample is uncertain.

The chain is built from TRBV7-9 and TRBJ2-7, with a possible D match to TRBD1 (5 bases). Looked up from germline, CDR1 is SEHNR and CDR2 is FQNEAQ (reference sequence). The CDR3 loop spans 14 amino acids. Trimming left V 5 bases short and J 2 bases short, with 13 bases between. The CDR3 reads CASSAKQVPYEQYF. The CDR3 region has the DNA TGTGCCAGCAGCGCTAAACAGGTCCCCTACGAGCAGTACTTC.

This clone was detected once. The chain joins TRBV7-8 to TRBJ2-1; TRBD2 agrees at 7 bases. CDR1 and CDR2 (germline): SGHVS, FQNEAQ. The length of the CDR3 is 12 residues. V shed 7 bases and J 7 bases; nucleotides not matched to a gene: 4. The CDR3 sequence: CASTSSGNEQFF. The CDR3 DNA follows: TGTGCCAGCACCTCTAGCGGTAATGAGCAGTTCTTC.

The chain combines TRBV5-3 with TRBJ1-6, with 9 bases lining up with TRBD1. TRBV5-3 has ORF status, its function being uncertain. The CDR3 is 18 residues long. The V segment lost 0 bases and the J segment 8 bases; nucleotides outside the gene matches: 12. This chain's CDR3 is CARSLDVSPTGGYSPLHF. DNA of the CDR3: TGTGCCAGAAGCTTGGACGTTTCCCCAACAGGGGGCTATTCACCCCTCCACTTT.

The chain recombines TRBV15 with TRBJ2-7; 7 bases agree with TRBD1. Germline lookup yields CDR1 LNHNV and CDR2 YYDKDF (reference sequence). CDR3 length equals 14 residues. With 0 bases clipped from V and 2 bases from J, the junction kept 1 base outside the gene matches. The chain's CDR3 is CATSRETGTYEQYF. The CDR3 nucleotides read TGTGCCACCAGCAGAGAGACAGGGACCTACGAGCAGTACTTC.

V usage is TRBV18 and J usage is TRBJ1-2; a possible D gene is TRBD1 (5 bases). V lost 4 bases and J lost 0, with 9 bases in between. Germline V CDR1 and CDR2: KGHSH, LQKENI. The length of the CDR3 is 14 residues. The CDR3 nucleotides read TGTGCCAGCTCACGAGCGGGGGCTAACTATGGCTACACCTTC. Translation gives CASSRAGANYGYTF.

The J gene is TRBJ1-1, the V gene TRBV6-5; D is uncertain. Germline assignment: CDR1 MNHEY and CDR2 SVGAGI. With 10 bases removed from V and 11 bases from J, the gap between germline ends came to 17 bases. The CDR3 is made up of 11 amino acids. The CDR3 region is CATRGAGEAFF. The DNA for the CDR3 is TGTGCCACCCGGGGAGCTGGTGAGGCTTTCTTT.

V usage is TRBV6-5 and J usage is TRBJ2-3; possible D gene TRBD2, 6 bases. CDR3 length equals 15 residues. Trimming stripped 3 bases from V and 1 base from J, with 11 bases between. From germline, CDR1 is MNHEY and CDR2 SVGAGI. CDR3 sequence: CASSYRASGTDTQYF. The CDR3 bases are TGTGCCAGCAGTTATAGGGCTAGCGGCACAGATACGCAGTATTTT.

This clone was detected only a few times. The rearrangement links TRBV2 to TRBJ1-2; 9 bases align to TRBD1. Germline V gene lookup returns CDR1 SNHLY and CDR2 FYNNEI. CDR3 length: 13 residues. The junction had 4 bases not matched to a gene; V was cut back by 5 bases and J by 6 bases. CDR3 nucleotides: TGTGCCAGCAGTAATAGACAGGGGGATGGCTACACCTTC. It is translated as CASSNRQGDGYTF.

The chain has TRBV3-1 (or the pseudogene TRBV3-2) and TRBJ2-5; 7 bases align to TRBD1. The V and J ends lost 1 base and 6 bases, in that order; junction bases with no gene match: 11. CDR1 and CDR2 from the germline V gene are LGHDT and YNNKEL (reference sequence). The CDR3 consists of 16 residues. The CDR3 region has the DNA TGTGCCAGCAGCCAAGGCCAACAGGGGCCGGGCAAGACCCAGTACTTC. Residues: CASSQGQQGPGKTQYF.

The V call is TRBV18, the J call TRBJ2-2; 10 bases are shared with TRBD2. J lost 1 base, V lost 2 bases, and 7 bases had no gene match. The CDR3 runs to 18 residues. CDR1 and CDR2 (germline): KGHSH, LQKENI. CDR3 coding DNA: TGTGCCAGCTCACCAACCATAGCGGGGGGCCTGAACACCGGGGAGCTGTTTTTT. Translation: CASSPTIAGGLNTGELFF.

This clone appeared a single time. The V and J genes are TRBV7-9 and TRBJ2-4; 9 bases align to TRBD2. Germline loops: CDR1 SEHNR, CDR2 FQNEAQ (reference sequence). CDR3 length: 19 amino acids. The V and J ends lost 4 bases and 3 bases, in that order; junction bases with no gene match: 16. The CDR3, as DNA: TGTGCCAGCAGCTCCGGGGGGCGGGAGGGCCCCCTTGGCAAAAACATTCAGTACTTC. Its translation is CASSSGGREGPLGKNIQYF.

This clone was counted a few times. The chain carries TRBV5-1 and TRBJ1-1; the D gene is possibly TRBD1 (6 bases). CDR3 length: 12 amino acids. The germline V gene has CDR1 SGHRS and CDR2 YFSETQ. Between the trimmed V and J ends, which lost 0 bases and 7 bases, there was a span of 7 bases. CDR3 sequence reads: CASSLGQDEAFF. The CDR3 DNA sequence: TGCGCCAGCAGCTTGGGACAGGATGAAGCTTTCTTT.

The chain employs TRBV7-8 and TRBJ1-6; D not resolved. Germline loops: CDR1 SGHVS, CDR2 FQNEAQ. The CDR3 covers 16 residues. V was cut by 2 bases and J by 6 bases, with 14 bases left in between. Here the CDR3 DNA reads TGTGCCAGCAGCTTACTTCGGTCTCCCACTAATTCACCCCTCCACTTT. It specifies CASSLLRSPTNSPLHF.

The CDR3 DNA reads as TGCAGCGTTGATGAGTCTAGCGGACCTACCTACGAGCAGTACTTC. Its translation is CSVDESSGPTYEQYF. This sequence joins TRBV29-1 and TRBJ2-7; 7 bases are shared with TRBD2. In germline, CDR1 is SQVTM, CDR2 ANQGSEA. The V segment lost 3 bases and the J segment 2 bases; nucleotides outside the gene matches: 10. The CDR3 length is 15 residues.

Turning to this clone: The junction departs from the called germline gene at one end, perhaps through a read error. The CDR3 nucleotides read TGTGCCAGCAGTTACTCGGGGACTAGGAGTAACTTC. Its translation: CASSYSGTRSNF. The chain is built from TRBV6-2 or TRBV6-3 and TRBJ2-5, with TRBD2 matching 8 bases. The CDR3 has 12 amino acids. Germline CDR1 and CDR2: MNHEY and SVGEGT.

The rearrangement uses TRBV18 and TRBJ1-2, with D hard to call. CDR1 and CDR2 from the germline V gene are KGHSH and LQKENI. Trimming took 6 bases from V and 8 from J, leaving 22 bases between them. This CDR3 region has 15 residues. The CDR3 here is CASSPTLAGAEGYTF. As DNA, the CDR3 is TGTGCCAGCTCGCCGACTTTGGCGGGCGCGGAAGGCTACACCTTC.

The chain has TRBV10-3 and TRBJ2-7; 7 nucleotides agree with TRBD2. The J segment lost 4 bases and the V segment lost 1 base, leaving 10 bases of the junction unmatched. This CDR3 is 16 amino acids long. Germline-derived CDR1 and CDR2 are ENHRY and SYGVKD. As DNA, the CDR3 is TGTGCCATCAGTGAGTTGGGGCGGGAGAACAGATACGAGCAGTACTTC. Translation gives CAISELGRENRYEQYF.

This chain joins TRBV5-1 and TRBJ2-3, with 11 bases fitting TRBD1. The CDR3 sequence is 16 residues long. Germline CDR1 reads SGHRS; CDR2 reads YFSETQ. With 0 bases clipped from V and 6 bases from J, the junction kept 6 bases outside the gene matches. The CDR3 DNA reads as TGCGCCAGCAGCTTGGACGGACAGGGGGCCTTCGATACGCAGTATTTT. This codes for CASSLDGQGAFDTQYF. Looking up the rest from reference TRBV5-1 and TRBJ2-3 gives the full variable domain: KAGVTQTPRYLIKTRGQQVTLSCSPISGHRSVSWYQQTPGQGLQFLFEYFSETQRNKGNFPGRFSGRQFSNSRSEMNVSTLELGDSALYLCASSLDGQGAFDTQYFGPGTRLTVL.

The V and J genes are TRBV5-1 and TRBJ2-7, with D unresolved. Per the germline V gene, CDR1 is SGHRS and CDR2 is YFSETQ. The CDR3 runs to 14 residues. V shed 0 bases and J shed 2 bases, with 9 bases lying between them. CDR3 sequence: CASSLDSITYEQYF. The CDR3, as DNA: TGCGCCAGCAGCTTGGACAGCATTACCTACGAGCAGTACTTC. Complete variable domain (other parts from reference TRBV5-1 and TRBJ2-7): KAGVTQTPRYLIKTRGQQVTLSCSPISGHRSVSWYQQTPGQGLQFLFEYFSETQRNKGNFPGRFSGRQFSNSRSEMNVSTLELGDSALYLCASSLDSITYEQYFGPGTRLTVT.

The V call is TRBV5-1, the J call TRBJ2-1, with 11 bases aligning to TRBD2. Germline lookup yields CDR1 SGHRS and CDR2 YFSETQ. The CDR3 spans 16 residues. V gave up 1 base and J gave up 4 bases; unmatched junction bases: 4. The CDR3 loop reads CASSLRLAGPYNEQFF. The CDR3 DNA is TGCGCCAGCAGCTTGAGACTAGCGGGACCATACAATGAGCAGTTCTTC.

This chain joins TRBV24-1 and TRBJ2-1; TRBD2 matches at 15 bases. Trimming cost V 7 bases and J 4 bases; bases outside gene matches: 4. The CDR3 runs 16 residues. Germline assignment: CDR1 KGHDR and CDR2 SFDVKD. The CDR3 region has the DNA TGTGCCACCAGCGGGACTAGCGGGAGGAGTTACAATGAGCAGTTCTTC. This sequence encodes CATSGTSGRSYNEQFF.

V gene TRBV3-1 (or the pseudogene TRBV3-2) combines with J gene TRBJ2-7, with 8 bases lining up with TRBD2. Germline V lookup: CDR1 LGHDT, CDR2 YNNKEL (reference sequence). The CDR3 is made up of 13 amino acids. V lost 6 bases and J lost 4; bases outside the gene matches: 5. The CDR3 loop reads CASRRTSIYEQYF. DNA for the CDR3: TGTGCCAGCAGGCGGACTAGCATATACGAGCAGTACTTC.